The 26 T cell receptor beta chains in this list originate from one sample, sequenced in a study of blood T cells in healthy people across ages. Primed by a sample-barcoded 5' primer and a J-beta primer mix, a second PCR proceeded for about 7 to 12 cycles. TCRdb re-analysed the 5' RACE reads in MiXCR, keeping a single row per CDR3 protein. Counted here are fewer than 700,000 distinct CDR3 sequences, 40% to 45% occurring once; the ten biggest clones make up 30%. Source material: blood. The receptors derive from a man older than 75 in good health.

This clonotype occurred many times. This rearrangement joins TRBV7-9 to TRBJ2-1; TRBD2 agrees at 13 bases. Germline CDR1 is SEHNR and CDR2 is FQNEAQ (reference sequence). Trimming removed 5 bases from V and 5 bases from J; junction bases left unmatched: 6. The CDR3 length is 16 residues. The CDR3 here is CASSGQLAGGDNEQFF. The CDR3 region has the DNA TGTGCCAGCAGCGGACAACTAGCGGGGGGGGACAATGAGCAGTTCTTC.

The chain employs TRBV20-1 and TRBJ2-1; tentatively, D is TRBD2 (5 bases). Trimming removed 5 bases from V and 5 bases from J, with 22 bases in between. CDR3 length: 16 amino acids. CDR1 DFQATT and CDR2 SNEGSKA come from the germline V gene (reference sequence). In nucleotides, the CDR3 is TGCAGTGCTTGGCCCCGGGGAAGGGTGGTCGACAATGAGCAGTTCTTC. Amino acids: CSAWPRGRVVDNEQFF.

This clonotype was seen a few times. The CDR3 loop is CASRLGGTASYEQYF. The DNA of the CDR3 is TGTGCCAGCAGGTTGGGTGGGACAGCCTCCTACGAGCAGTACTTC. This chain connects TRBV27 to TRBJ2-7; the match to TRBD1 covers 7 bases. Germline V gives CDR1 MNHEY, CDR2 SMNVEV (reference sequence). The CDR3 loop spans 15 amino acids. J was trimmed by 0 bases and V by 6 bases; bases with no gene match: 8.

The chain is built from TRBV24-1 and TRBJ1-5; D is ambiguous. Trimming cost V 2 bases and J 4 bases, with 11 bases left between them. This CDR3 contains 15 residues. Germline values: CDR1 KGHDR, CDR2 SFDVKD. The CDR3 spells CATSDSPGWNQPQHF. In nucleotides, the CDR3 is TGTGCCACCAGTGATTCCCCTGGTTGGAATCAGCCCCAGCATTTT.

This clonotype occurred a few times. The chain carries TRBV6-2 or TRBV6-3 and TRBJ2-5, with TRBD1 identical over 9 bases. The J call may be mistaken, given a closer DNA end match to TRBJ2-7. The CDR3 length is 14 residues. The germline V gene has CDR1 MNHEY and CDR2 SVGEGT. CDR3 DNA sequence: TGTGCCAGCAGTAGGGGACAGGGTATCAACGAGCAGTACTTC. It specifies CASSRGQGINEQYF.

This clonotype was detected only a few times. The rearrangement links TRBV20-1 to TRBJ2-3; TRBD1 matches 10 bases. The CDR3 contains 15 residues. CDR1 DFQATT and CDR2 SNEGSKA come from the germline V gene (reference sequence). V was clipped by 5 bases and J by 4 bases; unmatched bases: 9. This chain's CDR3 is CSASRTGGHSDTQYF. The CDR3 DNA reads as TGCAGTGCTTCGAGGACAGGGGGGCATTCAGATACGCAGTATTTT.

Notes on this clonotype: This could be a read error, since a much larger clone is one nucleotide away. The rearrangement uses TRBV29-1 and TRBJ2-3; either TRBD1 or TRBD2 may fit D (5 bases each). Germline CDR1 reads SQVTM; CDR2 reads ANQGSEA. The CDR3 is 11 amino acids. Trimming stripped 4 bases from V and 8 bases from J, with 10 bases between. The CDR3: CSVVAGTTQYF. As DNA, the CDR3 is TGCAGCGTTGTCGCCGGGACTACGCAGTATTTT.

This clonotype showed up many times. The chain couples TRBV15 to TRBJ2-5, with D possibly being TRBD1 (7 bases). The CDR3 totals 15 residues. Trimming left V 3 bases short and J 5 bases short, with 16 bases between. In germline, CDR1 is LNHNV, CDR2 YYDKDF (reference sequence). The CDR3 DNA follows: TGTGCCACCAGCAGGGACAGGTCTGGGGGGGAGACCCAGTACTTC. Encoded protein: CATSRDRSGGETQYF. Based on the CDR3 plus reference TRBV15 and TRBJ2-5, the full variable domain is DAMVIQNPRYQVTQFGKPVTLSCSQTLNHNVMYWYQQKSSQAPKLLFHYYDKDFNNEADTPDNFQSRRPNTSFCFLDIRSPGLGDTAMYLCATSRDRSGGETQYFGPGTRLLVL.

The V gene is TRBV20-1, the J gene TRBJ1-5, with D unclear. V shed 3 bases and J shed 6 bases, with 12 bases lying between them. The CDR3 is 13 amino acids. Germline CDR1 and CDR2: DFQATT and SNEGSKA (reference sequence). The CDR3 nucleotides read TGCAGTGCTAGTGGGCAGGCAGCTCAGCCCCAGCATTTT. As protein: CSASGQAAQPQHF.

The rearrangement uses TRBV3-1 and TRBJ2-1; 16 bases are shared with TRBD2. Germline V lookup: CDR1 LGHDT, CDR2 YNNKEL (reference sequence). With V trimmed by 1 base and J by 8 bases, 11 bases remained unmatched. The CDR3 is 19 residues long. CDR3 DNA: TGTGCCAGCAGCCAAGCGGGACTAGCGGGGGGGCCGTGGGTATATGAGCAGTTCTTC. Protein: CASSQAGLAGGPWVYEQFF.

The chain recombines TRBV7-2 with TRBJ2-3; 10 nucleotides line up with TRBD1. Trimming removed 7 bases from V and 3 bases from J; junction bases left unmatched: 13. CDR1 and CDR2 from the germline V gene are SGHTA and FQGNSA. CDR3 length equals 17 residues. The CDR3 is CASTSRGGTGVTDTQYF. DNA of the CDR3: TGTGCCAGCACCTCTCGAGGGGGGACAGGGGTTACAGATACGCAGTATTTT.

This clonotype was recorded many times. This chain joins TRBV20-1 and TRBJ2-4, with D unclear. This CDR3 is built from 12 residues. Germline CDR1 reads DFQATT; CDR2 reads SNEGSKA (reference sequence). V dropped 7 bases and J dropped 0 bases, with 7 bases sitting between them. The CDR3 nucleotides read TGCAGTGGATCTGGAGCCAAAAACATTCAGTACTTC. Translation gives CSGSGAKNIQYF.

The genes are TRBV20-1 and TRBJ2-3, with a possible D match to TRBD2 (6 bases). From germline, CDR1 is DFQATT and CDR2 SNEGSKA (reference sequence). This CDR3 is built from 15 residues. Deletions cut 5 bases from V and 1 base from J, with 16 bases between. DNA of the CDR3: TGCAGTGCTCTTGGCGGACTACCCCGCACAGATACGCAGTATTTT. As protein: CSALGGLPRTDTQYF.

About this clonotype itself: One base away lies a much larger clone, so this may be a sequencing read error. CDR3 sequence: CSVEERGDTQYF. The CDR3 region has the DNA TGCAGCGTTGAAGAGAGAGGAGATACGCAGTATTTT. The genes are TRBV29-1 and TRBJ2-3; no firm D call. CDR1 is SQVTM, CDR2 ANQGSEA, per germline. There are 12 residues in the CDR3. Trimming took 0 bases from V and 5 from J, leaving 6 bases between them.

The J gene is TRBJ2-3, the V gene TRBV7-2, with 10 bases that match TRBD2. The CDR3 contains 15 residues. Per the germline V gene, CDR1 is SGHTA and CDR2 is FQGNSA. The ends lost 6 bases at V and 6 bases at J; junction bases unmatched: 9. Here the CDR3 DNA reads TGTGCCAGCAGTTCTGCTAGCGGGAGAGACGATACGCAGTATTTT. Translated: CASSSASGRDDTQYF.

Of note for this clonotype: A much larger clone differs by one base, so this may be a read error. The V gene is TRBV27, the J gene TRBJ2-1; no clear D. Germline CDR1 and CDR2: MNHEY and SMNVEV (reference sequence). Trimming left V 8 bases short and J 4 bases short, with 9 bases between. CDR3 length: 12 amino acids. The CDR3 here is CASSPEYNEQFF. CDR3 bases: TGTGCCAGCTCTCCTGAATACAATGAGCAGTTCTTC.

This chain joins TRBV7-2 and TRBJ2-1; TRBD2 matches at 7 bases. This CDR3 has 17 residues. The J segment lost 0 bases and the V segment lost 5 bases, leaving 10 bases of the junction unmatched. The germline V gene encodes CDR1 SGHTA and CDR2 FQGNSA. Written as DNA, the CDR3 is TGTGCCAGCAGCCCCCGACTAGCTGTGAGCTCCTACAATGAGCAGTTCTTC. Its translation is CASSPRLAVSSYNEQFF.

Remarks on this clonotype: A read error may be the cause here, since a much bigger clone is one base away. CDR3 in amino acids: CTSSSVAAVEETQYF. Here the CDR3 DNA reads TGTACCAGCAGTTCAGTAGCAGCAGTAGAGGAGACCCAGTACTTC. The chain recombines TRBV6-2 or TRBV6-3 with TRBJ2-5; no reliable D call. The CDR3 totals 15 residues. The germline gives CDR1 MNHEY, CDR2 SVGEGT.

This clonotype has a count of ten or more. The rearrangement links TRBV6-5 to TRBJ2-5; a weak D match, TRBD2 (6 bases). The germline gives CDR1 MNHEY, CDR2 SVGAGI. V lost 4 bases and J lost 4, with 19 bases in between. This CDR3 is 16 amino acids long. The CDR3 DNA reads TGTGCCAGCAGTTTCCTTGCGGCGGGAACGGCAGAGACCCAGTACTTC. This sequence encodes CASSFLAAGTAETQYF.

There are a few counts of this clonotype. The J gene is TRBJ2-7, the V gene TRBV20-1; 14 bases agree with TRBD2. CDR1 is DFQATT, CDR2 SNEGSKA, per germline (reference sequence). The CDR3 extends over 14 amino acids. Trimming removed 5 bases from V and 6 bases from J; junction bases left unmatched: 6. CDR3 in amino acids: CSAGTSGRLFEQYF. The DNA of the CDR3 is TGCAGTGCTGGGACTAGCGGGAGATTGTTCGAGCAGTACTTC.

V usage is TRBV7-3 and J usage is TRBJ2-1, with 7 bases that match TRBD2. V gave up 4 bases and J gave up 3 bases; unmatched junction bases: 6. The CDR3 loop spans 15 amino acids. CDR1 SGHTA and CDR2 FQGTGA come from the germline V gene. The CDR3 sequence is CASSSGLNHYNEQFF. CDR3 bases: TGTGCCAGCAGCTCGGGACTAAACCACTACAATGAGCAGTTCTTC.

This clonotype showed up just a few times. This rearrangement joins TRBV3-1 to TRBJ2-4, with D hard to call. Germline CDR1 and CDR2: LGHDT and YNNKEL (reference sequence). Between the trimmed V and J ends, which lost 5 bases and 7 bases, there was a span of 15 bases. This CDR3 has 14 amino acids. The CDR3 region is CASSVIGLDNIQYF. CDR3 coding DNA: TGTGCCAGCAGCGTAATCGGCTTAGACAACATTCAGTACTTC.

The chain couples TRBV7-9 to TRBJ2-3; no clear D gene. V lost 5 bases and J 2 bases, leaving 17 bases between the germline ends. Germline V gene data show CDR1 as SEHNR and CDR2 as FQNEAQ (reference sequence). The CDR3 contains 16 residues. The CDR3 region has the DNA TGTGCCAGCAGCCCTAGTCGTATCGGATCCACAGATACGCAGTATTTT. This sequence encodes CASSPSRIGSTDTQYF.

The chain is built from TRBV7-6 and TRBJ2-1; 9 nucleotides align to TRBD2. The germline V gene has CDR1 SGHVS and CDR2 FNYEAQ. V lost 2 bases, J lost 6 bases, and 2 bases stayed unmatched. This CDR3 region has 14 residues. The chain's CDR3 is CASSLLREGNEQFF. Here the CDR3 DNA reads TGTGCCAGCAGCTTACTGCGGGAGGGCAATGAGCAGTTCTTC.

This clonotype was recorded only once. V is TRBV20-1 and J is TRBJ1-1, with a possible D match to TRBD1 (5 bases). V was cut by 4 bases and J by 0 bases, with 9 bases left in between. CDR3 length: 13 amino acids. Germline V gene lookup returns CDR1 DFQATT and CDR2 SNEGSKA (reference sequence). CDR3 nucleotide sequence: TGCAGTGCTAAGGGACCTATGAACACTGAAGCTTTCTTT. It specifies CSAKGPMNTEAFF.

The sample holds many counts of this clonotype. The chain couples TRBV14 to TRBJ1-2, with D perhaps TRBD1 (5 bases). V was shortened by 4 bases and J by 2 bases, with 11 bases between the two germline ends. Germline CDR1 and CDR2: SGHDN and FVKESK. The CDR3 spans 14 residues. The CDR3 loop reads CASSLSGRNYGYTF. The CDR3 coding sequence is TGTGCCAGCAGCCTTTCGGGACGGAACTATGGCTACACCTTC.